What follows are 20 T cell receptor beta chains derived from one specimen sequenced in a study of blood T cells in healthy people across ages. Together with a sample-barcoded 5' primer, a J-beta primer mix was included in a second PCR lasting about 6 to 11 cycles. MiXCR, run by TCRdb on the 5' RACE reads, gives a single entry per CDR3 protein. The profile shows roughly 1,700,000 distinct CDR3 sequences, roughly 30% of them singletons. The sample taken for sequencing was blood. The receptors were sampled from a woman in her thirties in good health.

This chain links TRBV20-1 with TRBJ2-1; D not certain. Germline V gene lookup returns CDR1 DFQATT and CDR2 SNEGSKA (reference sequence). The CDR3 contains 13 residues. CDR3 DNA: TGCAGCGCCCACTGGGGTCCGGCTAATGAGCAGTTCTTC. Translating it yields CSAHWGPANEQFF.

Of note for this clonotype: The junction departs from the called germline gene at one end, perhaps through a read error. The genes are TRBV29-1 and TRBJ2-1; 9 nucleotides match TRBD1. The CDR3 totals 13 residues. CDR1 is SQVTM and CDR2 is ANQGSEA in the germline V gene. CDR3 region: CGVRDREYGEQFF. CDR3 in DNA: TGCGGCGTTAGGGACAGGGAGTACGGTGAGCAGTTCTTC.

The table lists this clonotype with a few counts. J is TRBJ2-7 and V is TRBV6-6, with D perhaps TRBD1 or TRBD2 (5 bases each). The V end was cut by 4 bases, the J end by 2 bases, with 15 bases between. Germline CDR1 and CDR2: MNHNY and SVGAGI (reference sequence). The CDR3 length is 15 residues. The CDR3 is CASSSPGTLAYEQYF. In DNA, the CDR3 is TGTGCCAGCAGTTCCCCCGGGACGTTAGCCTACGAGCAGTACTTC.

In this sample, this clonotype turned up once. Since a much larger clone is just one base distant, this may be a read error. As the CDR3 is not closed by the conserved phenylalanine or tryptophan, this likely results from a read error. The chain uses TRBV5-1 and TRBJ1-1, with a weak D call TRBD1 (5 bases). This CDR3 contains 14 residues. V was trimmed by 3 bases and J by 0 bases, leaving 9 bases between them. CDR1 is SGHRS, CDR2 YFSETQ, per germline. CDR3: CASSSGTLNTEAFI. CDR3 DNA sequence: TGCGCCAGCAGCTCCGGGACCCTGAACACTGAAGCTTTCATT.

Only a few counts were recorded for this clonotype. The V gene is TRBV2, the J gene TRBJ2-1; 14 bases are shared with TRBD2. The germline gives CDR1 SNHLY, CDR2 FYNNEI. The junction had 12 bases not matched to a gene; V was cut back by 7 bases and J by 4 bases. The CDR3 totals 18 residues. CDR3 loop: CASTKPGTSGRKYNEQFF. The CDR3 DNA sequence: TGTGCCAGCACCAAACCCGGGACTAGCGGGAGAAAGTACAATGAGCAGTTCTTC.

This clonotype was detected a few times. The chain links TRBV12-3 or TRBV12-4 to TRBJ2-3; perhaps TRBD2 as D (6 bases). Trimming took off 7 bases at V and 1 base at J, with 15 bases between the two ends. The CDR3 spans 15 residues. The CDR3 protein is CASTFPGTGTDTQYF. The CDR3 coding sequence is TGTGCCAGCACCTTCCCCGGGACTGGCACAGATACGCAGTATTTT.

With respect to this clonotype: With a much larger clone just one base away, this may be a read error. J is TRBJ2-5 and V is TRBV7-6; 8 bases are a match to TRBD2. Judging by the DNA end, TRBJ2-7 fits better; the J call may be wrong. Germline V gene sequence: CDR1 SGHVS, CDR2 FNYEAQ. There are 15 residues in the CDR3. In DNA, the CDR3 is TGTGCCGGCAGCTTAGAGTCGCGGGGGGACTACGAGCAGTACTTC. Translating gives CAGSLESRGDYEQYF.

This clonotype was seen ten or more times. The chain carries TRBV29-1 and TRBJ2-3; unclear D gene. This CDR3 comprises 10 residues. V gave up 4 bases and J gave up 5 bases, with 4 bases separating them. Germline values: CDR1 SQVTM, CDR2 ANQGSEA. This CDR3 reads CSVAEDTQYF. The CDR3 DNA is TGCAGCGTTGCGGAAGATACGCAGTATTTT.

The sample holds many counts of this clonotype. V usage is TRBV7-2 and J usage is TRBJ2-7, with D possibly being TRBD2 (6 bases). Trimming stripped 1 base from V and 1 base from J, with 11 bases between. The CDR3 consists of 15 residues. Germline V CDR1 and CDR2: SGHTA, FQGNSA. The CDR3 spells CASSLGSGSSYEQYF. CDR3 bases: TGTGCCAGCAGCTTAGGTAGCGGCTCTTCCTACGAGCAGTACTTC.

This clonotype was observed a handful of times. A junction boundary mismatches the germline segment, possibly from a read error. V usage is TRBV4-1 and J usage is TRBJ2-7, with D maybe TRBD1 (5 bases). Looked up from germline, CDR1 is MGHRA and CDR2 is YSYEKL. The CDR3 loop spans 18 amino acids. The CDR3 is CAGSQVQSSDITAYEQYF. In DNA, the CDR3 is TGCGCCGGCAGCCAAGTCCAATCGTCGGACATTACTGCCTACGAGCAGTACTTC.

A few counts support this clonotype. The chain employs TRBV28 and TRBJ2-7, with 8 bases lining up with TRBD1. This CDR3 region has 14 residues. CDR1 is MDHEN, CDR2 SYDVKM, per germline. V lost 5 bases and J lost 2; bases outside the gene matches: 5. This CDR3 reads CASSKTGQAYEQYF. The CDR3 DNA reads as TGTGCCAGCAGTAAAACGGGACAGGCCTACGAGCAGTACTTC.

In the case of this clonotype: One end of the junction does not line up with germline, which may come from a read error. CDR3 in amino acids: CASSLVAYEQCF. The CDR3 nucleotides are TGTGCCAGCAGCTTAGTTGCTTACGAGCAGTGCTTC. The rearrangement links TRBV7-2 to TRBJ2-5; D remains unclear. Germline V gene data show CDR1 as SGHTA and CDR2 as FQGNSA. CDR3 length equals 12 residues.

The chain links TRBV20-1 to TRBJ2-1; D not resolved. Germline lookup yields CDR1 DFQATT and CDR2 SNEGSKA (reference sequence). The V gene lost 0 bases and the J gene lost 9 bases, with 12 bases spanning the gap. The CDR3 sequence is 13 residues long. Here the CDR3 DNA reads TGCAGTGCTAGAGATCCCGTCCCCACTGAGCAGTTCTTC. This sequence encodes CSARDPVPTEQFF.

For this clonotype: This may arise from a read error, as a much more abundant clone is one base away. This chain uses TRBV20-1 with TRBJ2-1, with 9 bases aligning to TRBD2. V lost 5 bases and J lost 3; bases outside the gene matches: 8. CDR3 size: 15 residues. Per germline, CDR1 DFQATT and CDR2 SNEGSKA (reference sequence). The CDR3 coding sequence is TGCAGTGCTGGCATAGCGGGAGTATACTACAATGAGCAGTTCTTC. Its protein product is CSAGIAGVYYNEQFF.

This clonotype was counted only a few times. This rearrangement joins TRBV4-3 to TRBJ2-5; 12 bases line up with TRBD2. CDR3 length: 16 amino acids. CDR1 and CDR2 (germline): LGHNA, YSLEER. V was pared by 4 bases and J by 5 bases, with 8 bases of the junction left unmatched. CDR3 amino acids: CASSRRGLAGGETQYF. The CDR3 coding sequence is TGCGCCAGCAGCCGTCGCGGGCTAGCGGGAGGGGAGACCCAGTACTTC.

The chain recombines TRBV5-1 with TRBJ2-5, with D possibly being TRBD2 (7 bases). CDR3 length: 15 residues. Looked up from germline, CDR1 is SGHRS and CDR2 is YFSETQ. V dropped 4 bases and J dropped 0 bases, with 13 bases sitting between them. This CDR3 is CASSVEGGDQETQYF. Here the CDR3 DNA reads TGCGCCAGCAGCGTAGAAGGGGGGGACCAAGAGACCCAGTACTTC.

This clonotype was counted a single time. This sequence joins TRBV7-2 and TRBJ2-4; no clear D. With 2 bases removed from V and 2 bases from J, the gap between germline ends came to 7 bases. This CDR3 has 14 residues. Germline assignment: CDR1 SGHTA and CDR2 FQGNSA. CDR3 in DNA: TGTGCCAGCAGCTTATGGTTATCCAAAAACATTCAGTACTTC. It specifies CASSLWLSKNIQYF.

Of note for this clonotype: This may stem from a read error, because a much larger clone lies one nucleotide away. The genes are TRBV6-1 and TRBJ2-4, with 11 bases fitting TRBD1. V shed 1 base and J 13 bases; nucleotides not matched to a gene: 18. CDR1 is MNHNS and CDR2 is SASEGT in the germline V gene. The CDR3 is made up of 18 amino acids. CDR3 region: CASSEGGLVGTGGTGQYF. The CDR3 DNA reads TGTGCCAGCAGTGAAGGAGGTCTGGTTGGGACAGGGGGTACTGGGCAGTACTTC.

The V gene is TRBV6-5, the J gene TRBJ1-2; D gene ambiguous. CDR3 length: 13 amino acids. Looked up from germline, CDR1 is MNHEY and CDR2 is SVGAGI. V lost 2 bases and J 5 bases, leaving 9 bases between the germline ends. The CDR3 nucleotides read TGTGCCAGCAGTTACGATGGGGTGTATGGCTACACCTTC. Its translation is CASSYDGVYGYTF.

Note on this clonotype: Mismatch with germline at one junction end may stem from a read error. CDR3 loop: CASSYGRGGYNGQFF. The DNA for the CDR3 is TGTGCCAGCAGTTACGGGCGGGGGGGCTACAATGGGCAGTTCTTC. This chain links TRBV6-5 with TRBJ2-1, with 9 bases that match TRBD2. Germline CDR1 and CDR2: MNHEY and SVGAGI. The CDR3 runs to 15 residues.